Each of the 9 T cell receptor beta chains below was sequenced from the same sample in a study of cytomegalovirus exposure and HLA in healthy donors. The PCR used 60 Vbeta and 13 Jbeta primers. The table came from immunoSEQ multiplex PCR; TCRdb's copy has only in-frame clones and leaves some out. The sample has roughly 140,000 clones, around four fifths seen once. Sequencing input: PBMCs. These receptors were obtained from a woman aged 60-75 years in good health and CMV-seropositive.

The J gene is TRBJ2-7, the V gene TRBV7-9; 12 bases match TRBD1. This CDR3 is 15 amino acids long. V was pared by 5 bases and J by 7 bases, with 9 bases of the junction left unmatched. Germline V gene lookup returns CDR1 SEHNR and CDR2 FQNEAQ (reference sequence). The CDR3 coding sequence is TGTGCCAGCAGCCCCTCAGGGACAGGGGGCCGGGAGCAGTACTTC. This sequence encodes CASSPSGTGGREQYF.

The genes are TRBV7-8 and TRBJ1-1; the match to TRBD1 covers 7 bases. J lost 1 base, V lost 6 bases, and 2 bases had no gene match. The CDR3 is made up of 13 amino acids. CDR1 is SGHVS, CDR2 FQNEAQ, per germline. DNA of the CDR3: TGTGCCAGCAGGGGACAGAGGAACACTGAAGCTTTCTTT. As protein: CASRGQRNTEAFF. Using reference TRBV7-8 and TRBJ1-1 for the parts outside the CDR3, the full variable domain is GAGVSQSPRYKVAKRGQDVALRCDPISGHVSLFWYQQALGQGPEFLTYFQNEAQLDKSGLPSDRFFAERPEGSVSTLKIQRTQQEDSAVYLCASRGQRNTEAFFGQGTRLTVV.

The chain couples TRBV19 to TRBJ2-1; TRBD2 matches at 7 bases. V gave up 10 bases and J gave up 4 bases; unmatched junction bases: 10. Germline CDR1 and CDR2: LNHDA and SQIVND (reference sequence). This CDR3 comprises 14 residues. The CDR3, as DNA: TGTGCCACCCAACCGGGACTAAAATACAATGAGCAGTTCTTC. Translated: CATQPGLKYNEQFF.

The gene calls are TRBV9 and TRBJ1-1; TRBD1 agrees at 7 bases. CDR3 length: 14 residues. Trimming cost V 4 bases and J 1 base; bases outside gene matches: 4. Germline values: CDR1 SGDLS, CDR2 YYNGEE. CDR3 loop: CASSIGQANTEAFF. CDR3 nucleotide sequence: TGTGCCAGCAGCATAGGACAGGCGAACACTGAAGCTTTCTTT.

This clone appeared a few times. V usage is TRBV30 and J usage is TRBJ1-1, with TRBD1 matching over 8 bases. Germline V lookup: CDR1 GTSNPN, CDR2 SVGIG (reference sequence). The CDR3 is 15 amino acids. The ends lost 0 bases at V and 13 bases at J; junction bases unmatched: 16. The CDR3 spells CAWSVGVQGALSSFF. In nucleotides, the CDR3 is TGTGCCTGGAGTGTAGGGGTGCAGGGGGCTCTTTCGAGTTTCTTT.

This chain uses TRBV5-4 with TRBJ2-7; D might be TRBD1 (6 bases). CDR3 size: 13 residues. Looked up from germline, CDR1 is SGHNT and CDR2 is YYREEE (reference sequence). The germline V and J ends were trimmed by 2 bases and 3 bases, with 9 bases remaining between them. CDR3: CASSLLQGYEQYF. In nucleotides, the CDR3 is TGTGCCAGCAGCTTATTACAGGGCTACGAGCAGTACTTC.

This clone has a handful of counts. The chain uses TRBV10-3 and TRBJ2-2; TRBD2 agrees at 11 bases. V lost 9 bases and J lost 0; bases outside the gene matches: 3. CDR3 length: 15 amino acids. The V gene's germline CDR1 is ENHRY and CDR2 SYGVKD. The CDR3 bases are TGTGCCATGAGGGGACTAGCGGCGAACACCGGGGAGCTGTTTTTT. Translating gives CAMRGLAANTGELFF.

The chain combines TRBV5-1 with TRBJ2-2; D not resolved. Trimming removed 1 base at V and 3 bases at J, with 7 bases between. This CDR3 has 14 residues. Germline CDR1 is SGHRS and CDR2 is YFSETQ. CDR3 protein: CASSLSQDTGELFF. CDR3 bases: TGCGCCAGCAGCTTGTCTCAGGACACCGGGGAGCTGTTTTTT.

The CDR3 DNA reads as TGTGCCTGGAGTGTAGGACAGGGAGGGACAGATACGCAGTATTTT. Protein product: CAWSVGQGGTDTQYF. The V and J genes are TRBV30 and TRBJ2-3; a possible D gene is TRBD1 (8 bases). CDR3 length equals 15 residues. The V and J ends lost 0 bases and 3 bases respectively, with 13 bases between them. Germline V gene sequence: CDR1 GTSNPN, CDR2 SVGIG (reference sequence).